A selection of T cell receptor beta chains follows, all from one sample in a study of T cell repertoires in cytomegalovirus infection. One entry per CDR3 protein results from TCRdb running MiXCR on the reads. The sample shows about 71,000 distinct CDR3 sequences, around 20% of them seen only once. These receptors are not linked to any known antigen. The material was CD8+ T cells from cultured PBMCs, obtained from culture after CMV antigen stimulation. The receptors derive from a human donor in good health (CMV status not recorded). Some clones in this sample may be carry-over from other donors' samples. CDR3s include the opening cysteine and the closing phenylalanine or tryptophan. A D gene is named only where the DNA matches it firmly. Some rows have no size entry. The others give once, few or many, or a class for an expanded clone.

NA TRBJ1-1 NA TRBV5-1 TGCGCCAGCAGCTTGGAGGGCCGGCGTGGGGCTGAAGCTTTCTTT CASSLEGRRGAEAFF
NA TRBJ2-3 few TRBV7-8 TGTGCCAGCAGCCCACTGGCAGACTATACGCAGTATTTT CASSPLADYTQYF
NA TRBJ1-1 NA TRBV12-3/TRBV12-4 TGTGCCAGCAGGAGGGTTACTGAAGCTTTCTTT CASRRVTEAFF
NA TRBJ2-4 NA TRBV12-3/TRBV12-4 TGTGCCAGCAGCTTCGCCCCGGGTAAAAACATTCAGTACTTC CASSFAPGKNIQYF
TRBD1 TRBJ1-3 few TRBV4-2 TGTGCCAGCAGCCAAGATGGGACAGTTCTCCACTCTGGAAACACCATATATTTT CASSQDGTVLHSGNTIYF
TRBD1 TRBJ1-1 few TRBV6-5 TGTGCCAGCAGTTCCCCGGGGACAGCGAACACTGAAGCTTTCTTT CASSSPGTANTEAFF
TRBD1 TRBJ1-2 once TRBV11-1 TGTGCCAGCAGCCCGGACAGGGGCAACTATGGCTACACCTTC CASSPDRGNYGYTF
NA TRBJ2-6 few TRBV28 TGTGCCAGCAGTCCCCTTATTAGACGGAACTCTGGGGCCAACGTCCTGACTTTC CASSPLIRRNSGANVLTF
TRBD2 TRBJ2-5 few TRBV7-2 TGTGCCAGCAGCTTAGATATAGCGGGGGGGACGGAGACCCAGTACTTC CASSLDIAGGTETQYF
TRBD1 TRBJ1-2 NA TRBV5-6 TGTGCCAGCACTCTAGGACAGGACGGCTATGGCTACACCTTC CASTLGQDGYGYTF
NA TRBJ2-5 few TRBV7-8 TGTGCCAGCAGCTTAGGCCAGGGGTCAACGGAGACCCAGTACTTC CASSLGQGSTETQYF
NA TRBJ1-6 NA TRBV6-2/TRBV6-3 TGTGCCAGCAGTTACAATCGGGGACTCCTCCACTTT CASSYNRGLLHF
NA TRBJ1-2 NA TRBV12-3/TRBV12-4 TGTGCCAGCAGTTTAGGGGCCCATGGCTACACCTTC CASSLGAHGYTF
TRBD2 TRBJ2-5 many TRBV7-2 TGTGCCAGCAGCTTGAGAACTAGCGGGGGGGCGGAGACCCAGTACTTC CASSLRTSGGAETQYF
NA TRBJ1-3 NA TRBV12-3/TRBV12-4 TGTGCCAGCAGGGACGTCGGTGACTCTGGAAACACCATATATTTT CASRDVGDSGNTIYF
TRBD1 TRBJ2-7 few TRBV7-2 TGTGCCAGCAGGTCCCCCTCGGGACAGGGGTCCTTATCCTCCTACGAGCAGTACTTC CASRSPSGQGSLSSYEQYF
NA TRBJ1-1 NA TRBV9 TGTGCCAGCAGCCCCCGGACCGAGATGAACACTGAAGCTTTCTTT CASSPRTEMNTEAFF
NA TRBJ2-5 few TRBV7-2 TGTGCCAGCAGCTTAGAAGTGATCCGGGAAGAGACCCAGTACTTC CASSLEVIREETQYF
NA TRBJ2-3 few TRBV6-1 TGTGCCAGCAGTGCCAAGCCGGAGAAGGGCACAGATACGCAGTATTTT CASSAKPEKGTDTQYF
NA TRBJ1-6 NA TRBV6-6 TGTGCCAGCAGTTACTCGGCAGAGGGGTCACCCCTCCACTTT CASSYSAEGSPLHF
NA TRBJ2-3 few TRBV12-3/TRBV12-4 TGTGCCAGCAGTTTAACCAGGTCGACAGATACGCAGTATTTT CASSLTRSTDTQYF
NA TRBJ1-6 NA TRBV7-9 TGTGCCAGCAGCTCGGGACGGAATAATTCACCCCTCCACTTT CASSSGRNNSPLHF
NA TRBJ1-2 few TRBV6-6 TGTGCCAGCAGTTACCTGGGGGGGACGGATGGCTACACCTTC CASSYLGGTDGYTF
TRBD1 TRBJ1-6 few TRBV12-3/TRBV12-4 TGTGCCAGCAGTTTCGACAGGGAAGTTTCACCCCTCCACTTT CASSFDREVSPLHF
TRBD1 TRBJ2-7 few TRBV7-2 TGTGCCAGCAGCTTGGAAAGGGGGCCCTCCTACGAGCAGTACTTC CASSLERGPSYEQYF
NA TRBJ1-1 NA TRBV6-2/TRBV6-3 TGTGCCAGCAGGAGAAGGGACACTGAAGCTTTCTTT CASRRRDTEAFF
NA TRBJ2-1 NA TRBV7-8 TGTGCCAGCAGCTTAGACGGAGGGCAGTTCTTC CASSLDGGQFF
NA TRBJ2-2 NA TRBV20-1 TGCAGTGCTCGGCCACTATCCGGGGAGCTGTTTTTT CSARPLSGELFF
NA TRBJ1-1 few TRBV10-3 TGTGCCATCAGAGATTCGACAGGCTCGAACACTGAAGCTTTCTTT CAIRDSTGSNTEAFF
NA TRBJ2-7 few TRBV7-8 TGTGCCAGCAGCTTAGAAAGGGGAGCAGGTTCCTACGAGCAGTACTTC CASSLERGAGSYEQYF
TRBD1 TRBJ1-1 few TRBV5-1 TGCGCCAGCAGCTTGGGGGACAGGGGGCGACTAAGAACTGAAGCTTTCTTT CASSLGDRGRLRTEAFF
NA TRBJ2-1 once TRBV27 TGTGCCAGCAGTTTTCATTCGGGGAATGAGCAGTTCTTC CASSFHSGNEQFF
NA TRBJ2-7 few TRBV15 TGTGCCACCAGCAGAGAGCTAGTCGCGGCCGAGCAGTACTTC CATSRELVAAEQYF
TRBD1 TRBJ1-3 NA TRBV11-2 TGTGCCAGCAGCTTGTTGACAGGGGCTGGAAACACCATATATTTT CASSLLTGAGNTIYF
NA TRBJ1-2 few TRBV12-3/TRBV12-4 TGTGCCAGCAGTTTTCCCGGTAACGATGGCTACACCTTC CASSFPGNDGYTF
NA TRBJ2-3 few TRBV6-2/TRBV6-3 TGTGCCAGCACCTCACCTTGGGCTAGCCGGGACACAGATACGCAGTATTTT CASTSPWASRDTDTQYF
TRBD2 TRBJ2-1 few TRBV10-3 TGTGCCATCAGTGAGTCCCAACTAGCGGGGGCAACGGGCGGTGAGCAGTTCTTC CAISESQLAGATGGEQFF
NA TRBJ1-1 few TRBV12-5 TGTGCTAGTGGTTCACCGGCGCAAACTGAAGCTTTCTTT CASGSPAQTEAFF
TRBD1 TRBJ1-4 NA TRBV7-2 TGTGCCAGCAGCTTGCCGGGACAGGGGCGTATGCGGGAAAAACTGTTTTTT CASSLPGQGRMREKLFF
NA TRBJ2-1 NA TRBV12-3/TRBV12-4 TGTGCCAGCAGTTTAACCAACGATGAGCAGTTCTTC CASSLTNDEQFF
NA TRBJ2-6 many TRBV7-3 TGTGCCAGCAGTTACCCGGACAGCTCTGGGGCCAACGTCCTGACTTTC CASSYPDSSGANVLTF
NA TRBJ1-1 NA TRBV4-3 TGCGCCAGCAGCCAAGATTCTGATTTTAAGGAGGCTTTCTTT CASSQDSDFKEAFF
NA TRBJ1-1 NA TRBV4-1 TGCGCCAGCAGCCAAGGAATACAGTTGAACACTGAAGCTTTCTTT CASSQGIQLNTEAFF
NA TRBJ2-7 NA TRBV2 TGTGCCCACCGGGGCAGAATCCCCAAAGAGCAGTACTTC CAHRGRIPKEQYF
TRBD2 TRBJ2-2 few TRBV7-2 TGTGCCAGCAGCTTTAGCGGGCCGAACACCGGGGAGCTGTTTTTT CASSFSGPNTGELFF